The T cell receptor (beta chain) described here comes from a study of response to subunit inactivated influenza vaccine (dated by TCRdb to the late 2010s). The study in broad terms: To follow how T cells responded to a trivalent subunit inactivated influenza vaccine, the researchers relied on deep quantitative profiling of the T cell receptor repertoire.

Only a few counts were recorded for this clonotype. What antigen it recognizes has not been identified. Base qualities are not recorded, but no much larger clone differs from it by a single base. The intended sense of this specimen's time point label: 45 days after influenza vaccine administration. To prepare the library, RT-PCR was applied. Sequencer: Illumina HiSeq 2500. TCRdb passed the public sequencing reads through fastp at Q25 and MiXCR, retaining productive beta sequences. Every entry covers one CDR3 protein and lists the most common genes and DNA from its rows. This sample holds approximately 530,000 distinct CDR3 sequences; approximately 13% were observed only once. Around 13% of the sample is held by the ten biggest clonotypes. Its CDR3 holds 14 amino acids, cysteine through phenylalanine. Left in the record is the CDR3 DNA by itself, 42 bases read in frame from the first base. For CDR1 and CDR2, the germline V gene (reference sequence) lists LNHDA and SQIVND. V drops 6 bases and J drops 0 bases, leaving 11 bases in between.

General conclusions and limits of the study: The authors proposed that each seasonal influenza vaccination may bring in only a limited number of new T cells.

The sequence is built from TRBV19 and TRBJ1-1; TRBD1 is perhaps the D gene, given 6 matching bases. This TCR came from a man aged 50-59 years who received an inactivated influenza vaccine. Donor details come from another sample of the same person, matched by shared clones. Sequenced here: PBMCs from blood, sampled roughly 48 days after vaccination. Here the CDR3 is given as CASSWQGMNTEAFF. The nucleotide sequence reads as follows: TGTGCCAGTAGCTGGCAGGGGATGAACACTGAAGCTTTCTTT. The reference TRBV19 and TRBJ1-1 proteins fill in what lies around the CDR3, so the full variable domain reads DGGITQSPKYLFRKEGQNVTLSCEQNLNHDAMYWYRQDPGQGLRLIYYSQIVNDFQKGDIAEGYSVSREKKESFPLTVTSAQKNPTAFYLCASSWQGMNTEAFFGQGTRLTVV.